This entry describes one TCR beta chain. Via MiXCR, TCRdb re-called the RT-PCR reads, giving one row per CDR3 protein. The repertoire consists of 500,000 to 550,000 distinct CDR3 sequences, with less than 8% occurring once and the leading ten covering 13%. This sample was included in a study of response to subunit inactivated influenza vaccine. The TCR comes from a man aged 50 to 69 who received an inactivated influenza vaccine. Sequences were derived from PBMCs from blood, sampled approximately 25 months after vaccination.

The CDR3 region is CASSPGTSGENTGELFF. CDR3 coding DNA: TGTGCCAGCAGCCCCGGGACTAGCGGGGAAAACACCGGGGAGCTGTTTTTT. The chain uses TRBV7-9 and TRBJ2-2, with 13 bases fitting TRBD2. With 5 bases clipped from V and 2 bases from J, the junction kept 5 bases outside the gene matches. The V gene's germline CDR1 is SEHNR and CDR2 FQNEAQ (reference sequence). The CDR3 is 17 residues long.